This passage covers 25 T cell receptor beta chains from one sample sequenced in a study of T cell repertoires in cytomegalovirus infection. These receptors' targets are unknown. TCRdb re-derived calls from the reads in MiXCR, one entry per CDR3 protein. The sample has about 310,000 distinct CDR3 sequences; around 25% are singletons. Sequences were derived from cultured PBMCs, sampled from culture after CMV antigen stimulation. The receptor source for this set is a human donor in good health (CMV status not recorded). Some clones in this sample may be carry-over from other donors' samples.

This clonotype was detected only once. The rearrangement links TRBV6-2 or TRBV6-3 to TRBJ2-3, with D possibly TRBD2 on 5 matching bases. Between the trimmed V and J ends, which lost 10 bases and 2 bases, there was a span of 13 bases. The CDR3 consists of 13 residues. Germline V gene lookup returns CDR1 MNHEY and CDR2 SVGEGT. The CDR3 is CATFGVATDTQYF. As DNA, the CDR3 is TGTGCCACCTTCGGGGTTGCCACAGATACGCAGTATTTT.

V is TRBV7-6 and J is TRBJ2-3; D is uncertain. Trimming pared 3 bases from V and 2 bases from J, leaving 39 bases between. Germline CDR1 is SGHVS and CDR2 is FNYEAQ. The CDR3 contains 24 residues. This CDR3 reads CASSLNRVSPGPNSPVGFTDTQYF. CDR3 nucleotide sequence: TGTGCCAGCAGCTTGAATAGAGTCAGTCCAGGACCAAATAGCCCGGTCGGGTTCACAGATACGCAGTATTTT.

Only a few counts were recorded for this clonotype. The CDR3 DNA follows: TGTGCCAGCAGACCCGGACTAGCGGTGGGAGAGACCCAGTACTTC. Residues: CASRPGLAVGETQYF. The chain couples TRBV14 to TRBJ2-5, with 10 bases that match TRBD2. CDR3 size: 15 residues. Germline CDR1 and CDR2: SGHDN and FVKESK. Trimming removed 6 bases from V and 4 bases from J; junction bases left unmatched: 8. Looking up the rest from reference TRBV14 and TRBJ2-5 gives the full variable domain: EAGVTQFPSHSVIEKGQTVTLRCDPISGHDNLYWYRRVMGKEIKFLLHFVKESKQDESGMPNNRFLAERTGGTYSTLKVQPAELEDSGVYFCASRPGLAVGETQYFGPGTRLLVL.

A note on this clonotype: Being one base from a much bigger clone, this may be a read error. The rearrangement joins TRBV7-2 to TRBJ1-1; D gene unclear. This CDR3 comprises 14 residues. Germline V gene data show CDR1 as SGHTA and CDR2 as FQGNSA. The CDR3 nucleotides are TGTGTCAGCAGCTTAGACACGGGGAACACTGAAGCTTTCTTT. This encodes CVSSLDTGNTEAFF. Drawing the rest from reference TRBV7-2 and TRBJ1-1, the complete variable domain is GAGVSQSPSNKVTEKGKDVELRCDPISGHTALYWYRQSLGQGLEFLIYFQGNSAPDKSGLPSDRFSAERTGGSVSTLTIQRTQQEDSAVYLCVSSLDTGNTEAFFGQGTRLTVV.

The rearrangement joins TRBV24-1 to TRBJ2-7, with 7 bases that match TRBD1. V dropped 4 bases and J dropped 5; count of bases not matched to a gene: 10. The CDR3 is 15 residues long. Germline V gives CDR1 KGHDR, CDR2 SFDVKD. The CDR3 DNA reads TGTGCCACCAGTGACAAAAGGACAGACAGGGACGAGCAGTACTTC. Encoded protein: CATSDKRTDRDEQYF.

The sample holds a few counts of this clonotype. This sequence joins TRBV3-1 and TRBJ2-1; D perhaps matches TRBD1 (6 bases). CDR3 size: 15 residues. Trimming took off 5 bases at V and 10 bases at J, with 21 bases between the two ends. The germline CDR1 and CDR2 sequences are LGHDT and YNNKEL (reference sequence). CDR3 in DNA: TGTGCCAGCAGCTTTCACCGGGACACCGCACCGGAGCAGTTCTTC. As protein: CASSFHRDTAPEQFF.

V is TRBV20-1 and J is TRBJ2-2; TRBD2 matches at 12 bases. This CDR3 is 16 amino acids long. The germline V gene encodes CDR1 DFQATT and CDR2 SNEGSKA (reference sequence). V lost 2 bases, J lost 6 bases, and 7 bases stayed unmatched. The CDR3 sequence is CSARPLTSGRPGELFF. The CDR3 region has the DNA TGCAGTGCTAGACCTTTGACTAGCGGGAGACCCGGGGAGCTGTTTTTT.

This chain links TRBV19 with TRBJ1-4; D may be TRBD1 (5 bases). V was clipped by 6 bases and J by 8 bases, with 16 bases between them. CDR1 and CDR2 from the germline V gene are LNHDA and SQIVND (reference sequence). The CDR3 extends over 14 amino acids. CDR3 amino acids: CASRNWGVEEKLFF. CDR3 nucleotides: TGTGCCAGTAGGAACTGGGGGGTCGAAGAAAAACTGTTTTTT.

The chain recombines TRBV19 with TRBJ2-2; D is ambiguous. CDR3 size: 15 residues. Germline V gives CDR1 LNHDA, CDR2 SQIVND (reference sequence). V lost 1 base to trimming and J lost 0 bases, with 6 bases between them. The CDR3 sequence is CASSIVPANTGELFF. The CDR3 DNA follows: TGTGCCAGTAGTATAGTACCCGCGAACACCGGGGAGCTGTTTTTT.

The gene calls are TRBV4-3 and TRBJ2-6; 13 nucleotides agree with TRBD2. V shed 4 bases and J 0 bases; nucleotides not matched to a gene: 6. The CDR3 is 19 amino acids. CDR1 is LGHNA, CDR2 YSLEER, per germline. The CDR3 spells CASSPILAGGFSGANVLTF. The CDR3 DNA sequence: TGCGCCAGCAGCCCCATACTAGCGGGAGGGTTCTCTGGGGCCAACGTCCTGACTTTC.

This chain connects TRBV29-1 to TRBJ1-1; D is unresolved. V was shortened by 6 bases and J by 6 bases, with 17 bases between the two germline ends. Per germline, CDR1 SQVTM and CDR2 ANQGSEA. The CDR3 consists of 13 residues. This CDR3 is CSVAGRAGSEAFF. CDR3 nucleotide sequence: TGCAGCGTGGCCGGGAGGGCGGGCTCTGAAGCTTTCTTT.

This sequence joins TRBV6-2 or TRBV6-3 and TRBJ2-5, with D possibly matching TRBD2 (7 bases). Trimming took 6 bases from V and 5 from J, leaving 13 bases between them. CDR1 MNHEY and CDR2 SVGEGT come from the germline V gene. This CDR3 has 13 amino acids. The CDR3 is CASRPGGMETQYF. In DNA form, the CDR3 reads TGTGCCAGCAGGCCGGGGGGCATGGAGACCCAGTACTTC.

This clonotype was detected a few times. J is TRBJ2-3 and V is TRBV2; D uncertain. The V end was cut by 1 base, the J end by 4 bases, with 9 bases between. Germline V CDR1 and CDR2: SNHLY, FYNNEI. The CDR3 spans 14 residues. CDR3 residues: CASSEEYSSDTQYF. DNA of the CDR3: TGTGCCAGCAGTGAAGAGTACAGTTCAGATACGCAGTATTTT.

This clonotype occurred a few times. V gene TRBV6-2 or TRBV6-3 combines with J gene TRBJ2-1, with 9 bases matching TRBD2. Losses at the gene ends were 4 bases for V and 7 bases for J; bases not matched to a gene: 5. CDR1 MNHEY and CDR2 SVGEGT come from the germline V gene. The CDR3 contains 14 residues. The CDR3 DNA follows: TGTGCCAGCAGTTTAGCGGGAGTGAGGAATGAGCAGTTCTTC. It is translated as CASSLAGVRNEQFF.

The chain recombines TRBV11-2 with TRBJ2-5, with TRBD1 matching over 8 bases. Germline assignment: CDR1 SGHAT and CDR2 FQNNGV. With 1 base clipped from V and 1 base from J, the junction kept 5 bases outside the gene matches. CDR3 length: 16 amino acids. CDR3 loop: CASSLGRTGLQETQYF. The CDR3 region has the DNA TGTGCCAGCAGCTTAGGACGGACAGGGCTCCAAGAGACCCAGTACTTC.

The V gene is TRBV28, the J gene TRBJ2-7; 8 nucleotides match TRBD1. V lost 4 bases and J lost 2; bases outside the gene matches: 7. This CDR3 region has 15 residues. CDR1 is MDHEN and CDR2 is SYDVKM in the germline V gene. The CDR3 sequence: CASSSLTGAPYEQYF. The CDR3 bases are TGTGCCAGCAGTTCTTTGACAGGGGCGCCCTACGAGCAGTACTTC.

V and J are TRBV7-6 and TRBJ2-1, with 8 bases fitting TRBD2. With V trimmed by 0 bases and J by 0 bases, 13 bases remained unmatched. The CDR3 spans 20 residues. Germline assignment: CDR1 SGHVS and CDR2 FNYEAQ. The DNA for the CDR3 is TGTGCCAGCAGCTTAGCCCACGGGGGACTACTAGCGGCCTCCTACAATGAGCAGTTCTTC. Its protein product is CASSLAHGGLLAASYNEQFF.

This clonotype was detected once. V gene TRBV4-1 combines with J gene TRBJ1-5; D may be TRBD1 (5 bases). Germline values: CDR1 MGHRA, CDR2 YSYEKL. V was cut by 2 bases and J by 7 bases, with 12 bases left in between. The CDR3 sequence is 14 residues long. The CDR3 protein is CASSQLGGVQPQHF. The CDR3 nucleotides are TGCGCCAGCAGCCAATTGGGAGGGGTACAGCCCCAGCATTTT.

This clonotype was detected many times. The chain links TRBV7-2 to TRBJ2-5; 12 bases are shared with TRBD1. The J segment lost 4 bases and the V segment lost 2 bases, leaving 5 bases of the junction unmatched. Germline V gene sequence: CDR1 SGHTA, CDR2 FQGNSA. The CDR3 sequence is 16 residues long. DNA of the CDR3: TGTGCCAGCAGCTTATTCGGGACAGGGGGCGGAGAGACCCAGTACTTC. Its translation: CASSLFGTGGGETQYF. The full variable domain, in which reference TRBV7-2 and TRBJ2-5 provide the parts outside the CDR3, is GAGVSQSPSNKVTEKGKDVELRCDPISGHTALYWYRQSLGQGLEFLIYFQGNSAPDKSGLPSDRFSAERTGGSVSTLTIQRTQQEDSAVYLCASSLFGTGGGETQYFGPGTRLLVL.

The V gene is TRBV18, the J gene TRBJ1-5; possible D gene TRBD1, 5 bases. Looked up from germline, CDR1 is KGHSH and CDR2 is LQKENI. Trimming took off 3 bases at V and 3 bases at J, with 12 bases between the two ends. The CDR3 contains 15 residues. CDR3 sequence reads: CASSPTDSFNQPQHF. The CDR3 bases are TGTGCCAGCTCACCTACCGACAGCTTCAATCAGCCCCAGCATTTT.

This clonotype came up many times. The chain carries TRBV7-2 and TRBJ2-7; D is uncertain. The CDR3 is 13 residues long. Germline V lookup: CDR1 SGHTA, CDR2 FQGNSA. V was clipped by 1 base and J by 6 bases, with 10 bases between them. CDR3 DNA: TGTGCCAGCAGCTTAGTCCCCCTCTCCGAGCAGTACTTC. Protein sequence: CASSLVPLSEQYF. Full variable domain (missing parts from reference TRBV7-2 and TRBJ2-7): GAGVSQSPSNKVTEKGKDVELRCDPISGHTALYWYRQSLGQGLEFLIYFQGNSAPDKSGLPSDRFSAERTGGSVSTLTIQRTQQEDSAVYLCASSLVPLSEQYFGPGTRLTVT.

V gene TRBV5-4 combines with J gene TRBJ1-1; 9 bases line up with TRBD1. This CDR3 comprises 15 residues. Trimming took 4 bases from V and 7 from J; bases not matched to a gene: 11. Germline V gene data show CDR1 as SGHNT and CDR2 as YYREEE (reference sequence). CDR3 sequence: CASSQRDRVRVEAFF. CDR3 in DNA: TGTGCCAGCAGCCAGCGGGACAGGGTTAGAGTTGAAGCTTTCTTT.

This rearrangement joins TRBV19 to TRBJ2-6; 7 bases agree with TRBD1. The CDR3 spans 18 residues. From germline, CDR1 is LNHDA and CDR2 SQIVND (reference sequence). The J segment lost 1 base and the V segment lost 3 bases, leaving 9 bases of the junction unmatched. This chain's CDR3 is CASSIRQGMASGANVLTF. CDR3 nucleotides: TGTGCCAGTAGTATCCGACAGGGTATGGCTTCTGGGGCCAACGTCCTGACTTTC.

This CDR3 reads CASRKPGGYGYTF. The CDR3 region has the DNA TGTGCCAGCAGAAAACCAGGGGGCTATGGCTACACCTTC. J is TRBJ1-2 and V is TRBV27; 7 bases match TRBD1. This CDR3 contains 13 residues. V lost 6 bases and J lost 4; bases outside the gene matches: 5. Germline V gene data show CDR1 as MNHEY and CDR2 as SMNVEV (reference sequence).

In nucleotides, the CDR3 is TGTGCCAGCAGCACCGGGCCACAAGAGACCCAGTACTTC. Residues: CASSTGPQETQYF. The J gene is TRBJ2-5, the V gene TRBV11-2; D is ambiguous. Germline V gene data show CDR1 as SGHAT and CDR2 as FQNNGV. The CDR3 contains 13 residues. Deletions cut 5 bases from V and 2 bases from J, with 9 bases between.